The 10 T cell receptor beta chains given below trace back to one sample, sequenced in a study of post-analysis software for immune sequencing data. Libraries were made from TCR beta cDNA, and they carried unique molecular identifiers. MiXCR, applied by TCRdb to the PCR reads, yields one record per CDR3 protein. Here the sample spans about 430,000 distinct CDR3 sequences, 39% being singletons. Study-level points and caveats: There were roughly 5 TRBV segments more frequent in patients than controls, and TRBV5-6, TRBV5-1 and TRBV20-1 were among them.

These receptors' antigens are unknown. The sequenced sample was blood. The receptors were gathered from a girl aged 2 to 10 with multiple sclerosis.

The chain carries TRBV28 and TRBJ2-1, with a weak D call TRBD2 (5 bases). The V gene's germline CDR1 is MDHEN and CDR2 SYDVKM. V was cut by 6 bases and J by 8 bases, with 14 bases left in between. The CDR3 has 13 amino acids. The CDR3 sequence is CASSYGLSDEQFF. DNA for the CDR3: TGTGCCAGCAGCTACGGACTGAGCGATGAGCAGTTCTTC.

V gene TRBV28 combines with J gene TRBJ1-1; D remains unclear. Germline V CDR1 and CDR2: MDHEN, SYDVKM. This CDR3 spans 13 amino acids. V was shortened by 8 bases and J by 0 bases, with 10 bases between the two germline ends. The CDR3 loop is CASCTMMNTEAFF. DNA of the CDR3: TGTGCCAGCTGTACGATGATGAACACTGAAGCTTTCTTT. The full variable domain, in which reference TRBV28 and TRBJ1-1 provide the parts outside the CDR3, is DVKVTQSSRYLVKRTGEKVFLECVQDMDHENMFWYRQDPGLGLRLIYFSYDVKMKEKGDIPEGYSVSREKKERFSLILESASTNQTSMYLCASCTMMNTEAFFGQGTRLTVV.

CDR3: CSVVRGPNYGYTF. The CDR3 region has the DNA TGCAGCGTTGTGAGAGGGCCTAACTATGGCTACACCTTC. The chain employs TRBV29-1 and TRBJ1-2; D unclear. Germline V gene sequence: CDR1 SQVTM, CDR2 ANQGSEA. CDR3 size: 13 residues. Trimming left V 4 bases short and J 0 bases short, with 9 bases between.

V and J are TRBV25-1 and TRBJ2-1; 11 bases are shared with TRBD1. The germline CDR1 and CDR2 sequences are MGHDK and SYGVNS. The CDR3 is made up of 18 amino acids. V was pared by 4 bases and J by 3 bases, with 11 bases of the junction left unmatched. CDR3 DNA sequence: TGTGCCAGCAGTGGGGGACAGGGGGAGTGGGAGTTCTACAATGAGCAGTTCTTC. This codes for CASSGGQGEWEFYNEQFF. Filled out from reference TRBV25-1 and TRBJ2-1, the complete variable domain reads EADIYQTPRYLVIGTGKKITLECSQTMGHDKMYWYQQDPGMELHLIHYSYGVNSTEKGDLSSESTVSRIRTEHFPLTLESARPSHTSQYLCASSGGQGEWEFYNEQFFGPGTRLTVL.

The chain carries TRBV4-3 and TRBJ2-7; D might be TRBD2 (5 bases). V lost 1 base, J lost 6 bases, and 10 bases lay in between. Per germline, CDR1 LGHNA and CDR2 YSLEER. The CDR3 totals 13 residues. The CDR3 sequence: CASSQGLATEQYF. CDR3 coding DNA: TGCGCCAGCAGCCAAGGTCTAGCCACCGAGCAGTACTTC.

The rearrangement links TRBV29-1 to TRBJ1-2; TRBD1 agrees at 7 bases. Germline values: CDR1 SQVTM, CDR2 ANQGSEA. The junction had 8 bases not matched to a gene; V was cut back by 7 bases and J by 3 bases. The CDR3 sequence is 13 residues long. The CDR3 sequence is CSERTGEDYGYTF. In DNA form, the CDR3 reads TGCAGCGAACGTACAGGGGAGGACTATGGCTACACCTTC.

The V call is TRBV10-3, the J call TRBJ2-1; D tentatively reads TRBD1 or TRBD2 (5 bases each). CDR1 is ENHRY and CDR2 is SYGVKD in the germline V gene. The CDR3 has 14 residues. V dropped 0 bases and J dropped 4 bases, with 7 bases sitting between them. The CDR3 loop is CAISESGPYNEQFF. Here the CDR3 DNA reads TGTGCCATCAGTGAGTCGGGACCTTACAATGAGCAGTTCTTC.

This clonotype was counted between two and nine times. J is TRBJ2-5 and V is TRBV28; D is uncertain. The J call may be wrong; the DNA end is better matched by TRBJ2-7. This CDR3 is built from 15 residues. Germline V lookup: CDR1 MDHEN, CDR2 SYDVKM. The DNA of the CDR3 is TGTGCCAGCAGCCGGAGTAGTACAAGCTCCTACGAGCAGTACTTC. Its translation is CASSRSSTSSYEQYF.

V gene TRBV28 combines with J gene TRBJ2-1, with 8 positions matching TRBD2. CDR3 length: 16 amino acids. After removal of 3 bases from V and 1 base from J, the junction contained 5 bases not matched to a gene. Germline assignment: CDR1 MDHEN and CDR2 SYDVKM. The CDR3 DNA follows: TGTGCCAGCAGTTTTTTGCCTAGCGGGTCCTACAATGAGCAGTTCTTC. Protein: CASSFLPSGSYNEQFF.

This clonotype was counted between two and nine times. This chain connects TRBV2 to TRBJ1-4, with no clear D. The CDR3 has 15 amino acids. The V gene's germline CDR1 is SNHLY and CDR2 FYNNEI. Deletions cut 5 bases from V and 8 bases from J, with 18 bases between. The CDR3 sequence: CASSIRSQAEEKLFF. DNA of the CDR3: TGTGCCAGCAGTATCCGGAGCCAGGCCGAGGAAAAACTGTTTTTT.